The sequence of this TCR beta chain was determined in a study of technical replicates of blood from a handful of donors. The table came from immunoSEQ multiplex PCR; TCRdb's copy has only in-frame clones and leaves some out. Here the sample spans about 79,000 clones, 75% to 95% being singletons. The CDR3 extends over 16 amino acids. Germline trimming cut 4 bases from V and 8 bases from J; bases unmatched to any gene: 11. The germline V gene has CDR1 SGHRS and CDR2 YFSETQ. The receptor was isolated from a human donor in good health. Some clones in this sample may be carry-over from other donors' samples. The chain employs TRBV5-1 and TRBJ2-2; 10 bases align to TRBD1. The sequenced material came from T cells isolated from PBMCs. The CDR3 nucleotides read TGCGCCAGCAGCGACCCCGGGACAGGGGCCACGGGGGAGCTGTTTTTT. Encoded protein: CASSDPGTGATGELFF.